The present TCR beta chain was sequenced within a study of blood T cell repertoires in COVID-19. Overall study context: Specimens from acute and convalescent COVID-19 originated in the United States, Italy and Spain. T cells, B-cell-depleted T cells, or PBMCs provided the cDNA or gDNA that served as material.

As originally analysed: Quantification of nucleated cells was approximated via reference gene primer amplification. The data were produced by immunoSEQ multiplex PCR, yet TCRdb's version contains in-frame clones alone and is incomplete. V, J and clone size are those of that table, while D and trimming were read from the DNA. The sample consists of 210,000 or so clones, around nine tenths of them appearing once. The V end lost 2 bases, the J end lost 1 base, and 11 bases lay between the germline ends. Germline loops: CDR1 MNHNS, CDR2 SASEGT. The CDR3 has 15 amino acids. Specimen: peripheral blood. The chain recombines TRBV6-1 with TRBJ1-1; D is ambiguous. The clonotype comes from a man in his forties with acute or convalescent COVID-19. CDR3 DNA: TGTGCCAGCAGTGAACTTGGAGGGAGGAACACTGAAGCTTTCTTT. Its translation: CASSELGGRNTEAFF.